The rows below give T cell receptor beta chains drawn from one sample of a study of CD8+ T cells in alopecia areata. Assay used: immunoSEQ multiplex PCR; TCRdb lists only in-frame clones, some missing. The sample yields under 250,000 clones, approximately 60% seen once. Material for sequencing was CD8+ T cells sorted from blood. The receptors originated from a human donor in good health. Each CDR3 is given with its conserved first and last residue. D genes are given only for firm matches. Part of the rows lack a size; the others show once, few, many or a class for expanded clones.

>TRBV6-5|-|-|TRBJ2-3
TGTGCCAGCAGTGCCGGGACCCTCGGCGCAGATACGCAGTATTTT
CASSAGTLGADTQYF
>TRBV15|-|-|TRBJ2-7
TGTGCCACCAGCCCCCGGGGGACAGTCCGCGAGCAGTACTTC
CATSPRGTVREQYF
>TRBV5-1|-|TRBD1|TRBJ1-5
TGCGCCAGCAGCTTAGGGACAGGGGATCAGCCCCAGCATTTC
CASSLGTGDQPQHF
>TRBV5-6|-|TRBD1|TRBJ1-1
TGTGCCAGCAGCGCCGAGGGGACAGCGAACACTGAAGCTTTCTTT
CASSAEGTANTEAFF
>TRBV7-9|once|-|TRBJ1-5
TGTGCCAGCAGCTTAGGGATAGGTAGCAATCAGCCCCAGCATTTT
CASSLGIGSNQPQHF
>TRBV19|few|TRBD2|TRBJ2-5
TGTGCCAGTAGTCCGTGGGGACTAGCACAAGAGACCCAGTACTTC
CASSPWGLAQETQYF
>TRBV29-1|once|TRBD1|TRBJ2-7
TGCAGCGTTAGACAGGGGGAATACGAGCAGTACTTC
CSVRQGEYEQYF
>TRBV29-1|-|-|TRBJ2-1
TGCAGCGTTCGAAAGAAAACTCCTGAGCAGTTCTTC
CSVRKKTPEQFF
>TRBV4-1|-|-|TRBJ2-3
TGCGCCAGCACCTCGAATCAGCGCACAGATACGCAGTATTTT
CASTSNQRTDTQYF
>TRBV29-1|-|-|TRBJ1-1
TGCAGCGTTAGTGCACTGTTGAACACTGAAGCTTTCTTT
CSVSALLNTEAFF
>TRBV4-1|-|-|TRBJ1-5
TGCGCCAGCAGCTACGGGATTTATCAGCCCCAGCATTTT
CASSYGIYQPQHF